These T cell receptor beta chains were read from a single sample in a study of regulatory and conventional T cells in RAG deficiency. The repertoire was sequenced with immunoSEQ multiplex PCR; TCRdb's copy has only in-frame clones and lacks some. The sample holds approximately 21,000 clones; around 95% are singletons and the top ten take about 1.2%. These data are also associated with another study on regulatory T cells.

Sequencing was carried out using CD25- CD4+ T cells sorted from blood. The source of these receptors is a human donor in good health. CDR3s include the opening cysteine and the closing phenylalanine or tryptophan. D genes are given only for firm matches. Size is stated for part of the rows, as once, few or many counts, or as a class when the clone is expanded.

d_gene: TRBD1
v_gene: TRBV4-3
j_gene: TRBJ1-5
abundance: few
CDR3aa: CASSLIRQGPQHF
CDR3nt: TGCGCCAGCAGCCTCATTCGACAGGGCCCCCAGCATTTT

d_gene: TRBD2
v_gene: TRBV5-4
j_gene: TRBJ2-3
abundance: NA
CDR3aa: CASSLPGGGGTDTQYF
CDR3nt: TGTGCCAGCAGCTTGCCCGGCGGGGGGGGCACAGATACGCAGTATTTT

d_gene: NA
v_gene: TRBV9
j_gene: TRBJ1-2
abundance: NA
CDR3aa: CASSTRGDNYGYTF
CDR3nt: TGTGCCAGCAGCACGCGGGGGGATAACTATGGCTACACCTTC

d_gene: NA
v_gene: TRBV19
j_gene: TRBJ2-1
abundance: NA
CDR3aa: CASSPNPGGGPYNEQFF
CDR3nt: TGTGCCAGTAGTCCCAACCCTGGGGGGGGGCCGTACAATGAGCAGTTCTTC

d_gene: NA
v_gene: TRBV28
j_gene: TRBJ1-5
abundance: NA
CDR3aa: CVTGSNQPQHF
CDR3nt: TGTGTAACCGGGAGCAATCAGCCCCAGCATTTT

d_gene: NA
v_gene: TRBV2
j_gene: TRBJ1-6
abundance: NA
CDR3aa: CASTTLDRNSPLHF
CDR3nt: TGTGCCAGCACCACTCTTGACAGGAATTCACCCCTCCACTTT

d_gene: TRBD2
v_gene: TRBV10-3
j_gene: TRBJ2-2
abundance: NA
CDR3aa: CAISATSGGAGTGELFF
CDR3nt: TGTGCCATCAGTGCCACTAGCGGGGGGGCCGGTACCGGGGAGCTGTTTTTT

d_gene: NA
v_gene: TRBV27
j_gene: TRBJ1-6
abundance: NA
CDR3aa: CASSSRVSLGSPLHF
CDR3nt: TGTGCCAGCAGTTCCAGGGTTTCTTTAGGATCACCCCTCCACTTT

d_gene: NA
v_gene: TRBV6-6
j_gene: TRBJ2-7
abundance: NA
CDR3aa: CASSYWAGGEQYF
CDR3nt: TGTGCCAGCAGTTACTGGGCCGGGGGCGAGCAGTACTTC

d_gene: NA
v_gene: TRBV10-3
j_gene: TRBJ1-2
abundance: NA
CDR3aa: CAIRQGLEGYTF
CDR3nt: TGTGCCATCAGACAGGGTCTGGAGGGCTACACCTTC

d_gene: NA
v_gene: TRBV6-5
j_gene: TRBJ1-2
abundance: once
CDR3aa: CASSYSTSLYGYTF
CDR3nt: TGTGCCAGCAGTTACTCGACATCCCTTTATGGCTACACCTTC

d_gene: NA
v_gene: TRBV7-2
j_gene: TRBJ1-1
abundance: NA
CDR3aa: CASSLRGLNTEAFF
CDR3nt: TGTGCCAGCAGCTTACGGGGTCTGAACACTGAAGCTTTCTTT

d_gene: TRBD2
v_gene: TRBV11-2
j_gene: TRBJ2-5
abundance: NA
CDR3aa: CASSRDFWTSGGRETQYF
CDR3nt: TGTGCCAGCAGCCGGGACTTTTGGACTAGCGGGGGGCGGGAGACCCAGTACTTC

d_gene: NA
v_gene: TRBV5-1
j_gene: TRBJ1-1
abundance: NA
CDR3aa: CASSLDGQKNTEAFF
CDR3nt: TGCGCCAGCAGCTTGGATGGGCAGAAAAACACTGAAGCTTTCTTT

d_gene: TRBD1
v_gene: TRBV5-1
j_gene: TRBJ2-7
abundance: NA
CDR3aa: CASSVIDRGNEQYF
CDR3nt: TGCGCCAGCAGCGTAATTGACAGGGGGAACGAGCAGTACTTC

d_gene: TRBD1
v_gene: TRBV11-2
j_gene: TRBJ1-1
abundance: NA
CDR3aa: CASSLQPGTGSEAFF
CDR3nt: TGTGCCAGCAGCCTCCAACCCGGGACAGGGTCTGAAGCTTTCTTT

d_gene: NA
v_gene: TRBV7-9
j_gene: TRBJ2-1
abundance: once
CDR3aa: CASSPRGSSYNEQFF
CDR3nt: TGTGCCAGCAGTCCCCGAGGGAGCTCCTACAATGAGCAGTTCTTC

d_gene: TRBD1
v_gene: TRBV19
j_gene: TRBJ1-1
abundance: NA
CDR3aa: CASRSVQGAKRNTEAFF
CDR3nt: TGTGCCAGTAGATCGGTCCAGGGGGCGAAGAGGAACACTGAAGCTTTCTTT